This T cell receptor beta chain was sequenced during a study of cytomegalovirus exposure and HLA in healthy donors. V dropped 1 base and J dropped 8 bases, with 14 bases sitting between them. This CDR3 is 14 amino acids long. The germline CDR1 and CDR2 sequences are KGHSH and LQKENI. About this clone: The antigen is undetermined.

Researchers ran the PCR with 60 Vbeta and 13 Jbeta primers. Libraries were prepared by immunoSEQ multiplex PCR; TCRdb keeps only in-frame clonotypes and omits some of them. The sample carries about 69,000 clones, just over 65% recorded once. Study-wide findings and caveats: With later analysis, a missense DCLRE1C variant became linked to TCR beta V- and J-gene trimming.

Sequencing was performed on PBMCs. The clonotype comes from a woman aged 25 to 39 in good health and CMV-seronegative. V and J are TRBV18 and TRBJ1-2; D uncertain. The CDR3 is CASSPLSESEGYTF. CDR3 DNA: TGTGCCAGCTCACCACTTTCGGAGAGCGAGGGCTACACCTTC.